The 21 T cell receptor beta chains below all came from one sample that was sequenced in a study of T cells in localized non-small cell lung cancer. Sequenced by immunoSEQ multiplex PCR; TCRdb stores in-frame clones only, minus some. The sample has 15,000 to 20,000 clones, roughly 82% seen once. The material sequenced was peripheral blood, taken before any cancer treatment. The receptor source for this set is a male donor older than 55 with stage I lung adenocarcinoma.

This clone was seen more than once but under ten times. The chain is built from TRBV11-3 and TRBJ2-7; weak D call: TRBD2 (5 bases). The CDR3 runs to 14 residues. V was trimmed by 4 bases and J by 6 bases, leaving 16 bases between them. The V gene's germline CDR1 is SGHNT and CDR2 YENEEA. In DNA form, the CDR3 reads TGTGCCAGCAGCTCCGGGTTCGGGGTCAGCGAGCAGTACTTC. Its protein product is CASSSGFGVSEQYF.

Here the CDR3 reads CASSLPRDGGTEAFF. CDR3 DNA sequence: TGTGCCAGCAGCTTACCCCGCGACGGTGGCACTGAAGCTTTCTTT. This sequence joins TRBV7-9 and TRBJ1-1, with D uncertain. The CDR3 sequence is 15 residues long. CDR1 SEHNR and CDR2 FQNEAQ come from the germline V gene (reference sequence). V lost 2 bases and J lost 4, with 14 bases in between.

This clone has just one count. The rearrangement links TRBV29-1 to TRBJ2-5; D gene uncertain. The CDR3 has 13 residues. Trimming left V 4 bases short and J 5 bases short, with 14 bases between. CDR1 and CDR2 (germline): SQVTM, ANQGSEA. The CDR3 coding sequence is TGCAGCGTTGGTTCTGGGTTTGGGGAGACCCAGTACTTC. This encodes CSVGSGFGETQYF.

The chain recombines TRBV2 with TRBJ2-2, with unresolved D. CDR3 size: 13 residues. In germline, CDR1 is SNHLY, CDR2 FYNNEI. The V and J ends lost 2 bases and 4 bases respectively, with 5 bases between them. The CDR3 reads CASSEQGTGELFF. CDR3 bases: TGTGCCAGCAGTGAACAAGGCACCGGGGAGCTGTTTTTT.

V is TRBV7-8 and J is TRBJ2-6; D perhaps matches TRBD1 (6 bases). Germline CDR1 and CDR2: SGHVS and FQNEAQ. The CDR3 spans 16 residues. V was pared by 1 base and J by 0 bases, with 7 bases between. CDR3 sequence reads: CASSLDRASGANVLTF. The CDR3 DNA follows: TGTGCCAGCAGCTTAGACAGGGCCTCTGGGGCCAACGTCCTGACTTTC.

The chain has TRBV2 and TRBJ2-7; D might be TRBD2 (6 bases). V dropped 8 bases and J dropped 2 bases, with 16 bases sitting between them. Germline CDR1 reads SNHLY; CDR2 reads FYNNEI. There are 14 residues in the CDR3. The CDR3 reads CASGLHSRAYEQYF. The CDR3 bases are TGTGCCAGCGGACTACACTCTCGAGCCTACGAGCAGTACTTC.

The V and J genes are TRBV18 and TRBJ2-1; D unclear. Trimming shortened V by 1 base and J by 6 bases, and 4 bases separated the two germline ends. The V gene's germline CDR1 is KGHSH and CDR2 LQKENI. This CDR3 contains 12 residues. CDR3 protein: CASSPLTNEQFF. CDR3 nucleotides: TGTGCCAGCTCACCACTGACCAATGAGCAGTTCTTC.

The chain employs TRBV19 and TRBJ2-7; 7 positions agree with TRBD2. After removal of 1 base from V and 3 bases from J, the junction contained 3 bases not matched to a gene. CDR1 is LNHDA and CDR2 is SQIVND in the germline V gene (reference sequence). This CDR3 spans 14 amino acids. The CDR3: CASSIGGGSYEQYF. CDR3 nucleotide sequence: TGTGCCAGTAGTATAGGGGGAGGGAGCTACGAGCAGTACTTC.

J is TRBJ2-7 and V is TRBV11-3, with unresolved D. Trimming shortened V by 4 bases and J by 7 bases, and 14 bases separated the two germline ends. CDR1 SGHNT and CDR2 YENEEA come from the germline V gene. The CDR3 is 13 residues long. DNA for the CDR3: TGTGCCAGCAGCTATCACGGCGACACGGAGCAGTACTTC. This gives the protein CASSYHGDTEQYF.

This rearrangement joins TRBV18 to TRBJ1-6; no reliable D call. Per the germline V gene, CDR1 is KGHSH and CDR2 is LQKENI. Deletions cut 6 bases from V and 7 bases from J, with 10 bases between. The CDR3 totals 13 residues. CDR3 sequence: CASSRDLNSPLHF. CDR3 nucleotide sequence: TGTGCCAGCTCTCGCGATCTGAATTCACCCCTCCACTTT.

The V and J genes are TRBV10-3 and TRBJ1-2; D is possibly TRBD1 (5 bases). Germline CDR1 is ENHRY and CDR2 is SYGVKD. The CDR3 consists of 13 residues. Trimming cost V 6 bases and J 4 bases, with 12 bases left between them. The chain's CDR3 is CAIREGSAYGYTF. The CDR3 region has the DNA TGTGCCATCAGGGAGGGGTCGGCCTATGGCTACACCTTC.

The genes are TRBV4-1 and TRBJ2-3; 8 positions agree with TRBD2. The CDR3 is 17 amino acids. V lost 1 base, J lost 6 bases, and 12 bases stayed unmatched. Germline CDR1 reads MGHRA; CDR2 reads YSYEKL. CDR3 DNA sequence: TGCGCCAGCAGCCAAGGGGGACTAGTTTATCTCCGCGATACGCAGTATTTT. Amino acids: CASSQGGLVYLRDTQYF.

The J gene is TRBJ2-1, the V gene TRBV9; D is undetermined. V was shortened by 2 bases and J by 10 bases, with 13 bases between the two germline ends. The CDR3 runs 13 residues. Germline V gene sequence: CDR1 SGDLS, CDR2 YYNGEE. CDR3 in DNA: TGTGCCAGCAGCGTTGACCGCACGCGCGAGCAGTTCTTC. Protein: CASSVDRTREQFF. Supplemented by reference TRBV9 and TRBJ2-1, the full variable domain reads DSGVTQTPKHLITATGQRVTLRCSPRSGDLSVYWYQQSLDQGLQFLIQYYNGEERAKGNILERFSAQQFPDLHSELNLSSLELGDSALYFCASSVDRTREQFFGPGTRLTVL.

This clone has only one observation. CDR3 coding DNA: TGTGCCAGCAGCGCTACCCAGGGGGCCCTCCTCTACGAGCAGTACTTC. Encoded protein: CASSATQGALLYEQYF. The chain joins TRBV9 to TRBJ2-7, with 8 bases identical to TRBD1. The CDR3 sequence is 16 residues long. Germline V gene data show CDR1 as SGDLS and CDR2 as YYNGEE. V trimming: 3 bases; J trimming: 3 bases; junction bases outside the gene matches: 11.

The V call is TRBV4-2, the J call TRBJ2-1, with 11 bases fitting TRBD2. Germline CDR1 and CDR2: LGHNA and YNFKEQ. V was clipped by 0 bases and J by 2 bases; unmatched bases: 6. The CDR3 contains 18 residues. This CDR3 is CASSQDPIAGGPYNEQFF. CDR3 bases: TGTGCCAGCAGCCAAGATCCCATAGCGGGAGGGCCCTACAATGAGCAGTTCTTC.

This chain links TRBV5-6 with TRBJ1-2; D is ambiguous. The germline CDR1 and CDR2 sequences are SGHDT and YYEEEE. CDR3 length equals 12 residues. V was clipped by 0 bases and J by 5 bases, with 5 bases between them. The CDR3 sequence: CASSLGVYGYTF. The CDR3 nucleotides are TGTGCCAGCAGCTTGGGGGTTTATGGCTACACCTTC. The full variable domain, completed using reference TRBV5-6 and TRBJ1-2, is DAGVTQSPTHLIKTRGQQVTLRCSPKSGHDTVSWYQQALGQGPQFIFQYYEEEERQRGNFPDRFSGHQFPNYSSELNVNALLLGDSALYLCASSLGVYGYTFGSGTRLTVV.

The V and J genes are TRBV11-3 and TRBJ2-2; D is possibly TRBD2 (6 bases). The V end lost 1 base, the J end lost 0 bases, and 9 bases lay between the germline ends. This CDR3 contains 16 residues. Germline lookup yields CDR1 SGHNT and CDR2 YENEEA. CDR3 loop: CASSLGTGANTGELFF. The CDR3 region has the DNA TGTGCCAGCAGCTTAGGAACGGGGGCGAACACCGGGGAGCTGTTTTTT.

This chain joins TRBV30 and TRBJ2-1; D gene ambiguous. Trimming left V 2 bases short and J 8 bases short, with 13 bases between. CDR1 GTSNPN and CDR2 SVGIG come from the germline V gene (reference sequence). The length of the CDR3 is 13 residues. The CDR3 DNA reads as TGTGCCTGGAGTCGGCTCCTCGGCGATGAGCAGTTCTTC. Translating gives CAWSRLLGDEQFF.

In this sample, this clone turned up once. This chain uses TRBV29-1 with TRBJ2-7; 9 positions match TRBD1. The CDR3 loop spans 14 amino acids. Germline assignment: CDR1 SQVTM and CDR2 ANQGSEA. J was trimmed by 3 bases and V by 0 bases; bases with no gene match: 3. CDR3 sequence (DNA): TGCAGCGTTGAAGATGGGGACAGGGACTACGAGCAGTACTTC. Amino acids: CSVEDGDRDYEQYF.

The genes are TRBV7-9 and TRBJ2-7, with a weak D call TRBD2 (6 bases). The CDR3 contains 17 residues. From germline, CDR1 is SEHNR and CDR2 FQNEAQ (reference sequence). V was cut by 4 bases and J by 1 base, with 20 bases left in between. The CDR3 region is CASSSPRENRESYEQYF. Here the CDR3 DNA reads TGTGCCAGCAGCTCCCCGCGCGAGAATCGGGAGTCCTACGAGCAGTACTTC.

V usage is TRBV5-1 and J usage is TRBJ1-2; 11 nucleotides line up with TRBD1. Germline assignment: CDR1 SGHRS and CDR2 YFSETQ. With V trimmed by 5 bases and J by 3 bases, 3 bases remained unmatched. This CDR3 spans 14 amino acids. CDR3: CASSGQGADYGYTF. DNA of the CDR3: TGCGCCAGCAGTGGACAGGGGGCGGACTATGGCTACACCTTC.